One and the same sample provided the 9 T cell receptor beta chains below, sequenced in a study of T cells in Graves' hyperthyroidism and ophthalmopathy. Researchers took RNA transcripts and amplified the TCR beta CDR3 regions from them. Researchers ran a first-round RT-PCR on the TCR CDR3 using the HTBI primer set. TCRdb fed the multiplex PCR reads into MiXCR, producing one record per CDR3 protein. The sample lists approximately 590,000 distinct CDR3 sequences, around 46% occurring once. The source material was peripheral blood or thyroid tissue (not recorded which). Every receptor here comes from a woman younger than 30 with Graves' hyperthyroidism.

This clonotype was found a few times. The chain employs TRBV2 and TRBJ2-7, with TRBD1 as a possible D gene (5 bases). This CDR3 comprises 15 residues. Per the germline V gene, CDR1 is SNHLY and CDR2 is FYNNEI. Deletions cut 6 bases from V and 3 bases from J, with 18 bases between. In DNA form, the CDR3 reads TGTGCCAGCAGGGCGACAGCTTTGCTCAACTACGAGCAGTACTTC. This translates into CASRATALLNYEQYF.

The sample holds many counts of this clonotype. This chain joins TRBV29-1 and TRBJ2-5; D is possibly TRBD2 (5 bases). Trimming removed 4 bases at V and 3 bases at J, with 18 bases between. The CDR3 is 15 amino acids. The germline CDR1 and CDR2 sequences are SQVTM and ANQGSEA. The CDR3 here is CSVGFGTSREETQYF. The CDR3 DNA is TGCAGCGTTGGTTTCGGCACTAGTCGGGAAGAGACCCAGTACTTC. The whole variable domain, filled in from reference TRBV29-1 and TRBJ2-5, reads SAVISQKPSRDICQRGTSLTIQCQVDSQVTMMFWYRQQPGQSLTLIATANQGSEATYESGFVIDKFPISRPNLTFSTLTVSNMSPEDSSIYLCSVGFGTSREETQYFGPGTRLLVL.

V gene TRBV7-2 combines with J gene TRBJ1-2; D gene ambiguous. Germline V gene data show CDR1 as SGHTA and CDR2 as FQGNSA. V gave up 2 bases and J gave up 10 bases, with 8 bases separating them. The CDR3 has 11 residues. The CDR3 loop is CASSLREDYTF. CDR3 bases: TGTGCCAGCAGCTTACGGGAGGACTACACCTTC. Using reference TRBV7-2 and TRBJ1-2 for the parts outside the CDR3, the full variable domain is GAGVSQSPSNKVTEKGKDVELRCDPISGHTALYWYRQSLGQGLEFLIYFQGNSAPDKSGLPSDRFSAERTGGSVSTLTIQRTQQEDSAVYLCASSLREDYTFGSGTRLTVV.

This clonotype was counted between two and nine times. The chain is built from TRBV10-3 and TRBJ1-4, with D perhaps TRBD1 (5 bases). V dropped 0 bases and J dropped 8 bases, with 10 bases sitting between them. From germline, CDR1 is ENHRY and CDR2 SYGVKD. This CDR3 comprises 14 residues. In DNA, the CDR3 is TGTGCCATCAGTGAGTCGCCGTGGGGGGAAAAACTGTTTTTT. The encoded protein is CAISESPWGEKLFF.

Notes on this clonotype: Here the CDR3 omits its conserved ending phenylalanine or tryptophan, so a read error is the likely source. Because the CDR3's place on the DNA is in doubt, the DNA is left out and the CDR3 is given as listed by TCRdb. The CDR3 is CASSPGTGFY. This rearrangement joins TRBV2 to TRBJ1-4; the table calls TRBD1, which could not be checked here. Inclusive of both ends, the CDR3 amounts to 10 amino acids. Looked up from germline, CDR1 is SNHLY and CDR2 is FYNNEI.

This rearrangement joins TRBV2 to TRBJ2-1; TRBD2 agrees at 8 bases. Germline CDR1 is SNHLY and CDR2 is FYNNEI. V gave up 6 bases and J gave up 7 bases; unmatched junction bases: 11. The CDR3 has 15 amino acids. The CDR3 DNA follows: TGTGCCAGCAGGCAGACAGTTGCGGGAGGTAATGAGCAGTTCTTC. This codes for CASRQTVAGGNEQFF.

J is TRBJ2-7 and V is TRBV7-2, with TRBD1 matching over 7 bases. Per the germline V gene, CDR1 is SGHTA and CDR2 is FQGNSA. The CDR3 spans 12 residues. Trimming removed 5 bases from V and 9 bases from J; junction bases left unmatched: 7. In nucleotides, the CDR3 is TGTGCCAGCAGCCAAGGGGGCAGTGCGCAGTACTTC. It translates to CASSQGGSAQYF.

This clonotype was picked up a small number of times. Written as DNA, the CDR3 is TGTGCCAGCAGCCTTCAAACAGGGAGGACTGAAGCTTTCTTT. It encodes CASSLQTGRTEAFF. The chain carries TRBV13 and TRBJ1-1, with D perhaps matching TRBD1 (6 bases). V dropped 5 bases and J dropped 5 bases, with 15 bases sitting between them. The CDR3 runs to 14 residues. Germline CDR1 reads PRHDT; CDR2 reads FYEKMQ (reference sequence). Full variable domain (missing parts from reference TRBV13 and TRBJ1-1): AAGVIQSPRHLIKEKRETATLKCYPIPRHDTVYWYQQGPGQDPQFLISFYEKMQSDKGSIPDRFSAQQFSDYHSELNMSSLELGDSALYFCASSLQTGRTEAFFGQGTRLTVV.

This rearrangement joins TRBV12-3 or TRBV12-4 to TRBJ1-2; 9 bases align to TRBD1. The CDR3 is 13 residues long. Losses at the gene ends were 6 bases for V and 7 bases for J; bases not matched to a gene: 6. Written as DNA, the CDR3 is TGTGCCAGCAGCAAACAGGGGGCTTTTGGCTACACCTTC. Translated, it gives CASSKQGAFGYTF.